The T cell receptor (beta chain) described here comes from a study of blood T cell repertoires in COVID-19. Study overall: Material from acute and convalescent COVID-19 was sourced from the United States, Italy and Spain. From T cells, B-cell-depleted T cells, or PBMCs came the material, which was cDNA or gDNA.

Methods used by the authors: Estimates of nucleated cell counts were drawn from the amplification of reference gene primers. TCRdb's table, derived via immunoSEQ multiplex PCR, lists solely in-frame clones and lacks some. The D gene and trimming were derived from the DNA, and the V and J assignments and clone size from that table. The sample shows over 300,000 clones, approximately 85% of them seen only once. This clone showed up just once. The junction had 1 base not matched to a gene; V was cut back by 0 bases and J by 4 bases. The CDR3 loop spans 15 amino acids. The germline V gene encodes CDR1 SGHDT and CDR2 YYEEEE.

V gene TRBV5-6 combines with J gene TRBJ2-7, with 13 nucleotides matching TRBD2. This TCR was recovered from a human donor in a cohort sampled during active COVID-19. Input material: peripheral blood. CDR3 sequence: CASSLGGLAGYEQYF. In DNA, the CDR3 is TGTGCCAGCAGCTTGGGGGGACTAGCGGGATACGAGCAGTACTTC. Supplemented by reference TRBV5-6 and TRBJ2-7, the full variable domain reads DAGVTQSPTHLIKTRGQQVTLRCSPKSGHDTVSWYQQALGQGPQFIFQYYEEEERQRGNFPDRFSGHQFPNYSSELNVNALLLGDSALYLCASSLGGLAGYEQYFGPGTRLTVT.